This entry features one T cell receptor beta chain sequence. As yet, its antigen is unknown. Using a J-beta primer mix together with a sample-barcoded 5' primer, a second PCR was run for about 6 to 12 cycles. TCRdb ran MiXCR on the 5' RACE reads and lists one entry per CDR3 protein. In the table there are around 800,000 distinct CDR3 sequences, 53% of which are singletons. CDR1 SGDLS and CDR2 YYNGEE come from the germline V gene. V gave up 5 bases and J gave up 14 bases, with 18 bases separating them. The CDR3 runs to 12 residues. This sample is drawn from a study of blood T cells in healthy people across ages. Study-level findings and limits: The study could not conclusively compare naive and antigen-experienced cells, given its unsorted PBMCs. From one million sequenced T cells, diversity estimates were lower bounds.

The source is an older man in good health. Material for sequencing was blood. This rearrangement joins TRBV9 to TRBJ2-3; D possibly corresponds to TRBD1 (5 bases). CDR3 residues: CASRSGQGYAYF. The DNA for the CDR3 is TGTGCCAGCAGGTCCGGTCAGGGATACGCGTATTTT.